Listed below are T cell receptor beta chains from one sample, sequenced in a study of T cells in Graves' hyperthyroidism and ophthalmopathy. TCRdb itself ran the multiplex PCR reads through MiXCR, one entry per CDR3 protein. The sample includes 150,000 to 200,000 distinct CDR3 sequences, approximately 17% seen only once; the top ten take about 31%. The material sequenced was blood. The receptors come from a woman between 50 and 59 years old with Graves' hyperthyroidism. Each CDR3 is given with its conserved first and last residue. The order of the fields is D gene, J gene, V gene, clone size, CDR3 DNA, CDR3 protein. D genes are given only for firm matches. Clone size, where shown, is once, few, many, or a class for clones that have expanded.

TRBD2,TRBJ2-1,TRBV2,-,TGTGCCAGCTCTTTCGGGACTAGCGGGAGCAATGAGCAGTTCTTC,CASSFGTSGSNEQFF
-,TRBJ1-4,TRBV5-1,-,TGCGCCAGCAGCTTAGGTGGGGCGGAGGAAAAACTGTTTTTT,CASSLGGAEEKLFF
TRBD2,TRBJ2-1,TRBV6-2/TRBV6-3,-,TGTGCCAGCAGAATGGGCGGGGGGGGGGCGTTTATCTATGAGCAGTTCTTC,CASRMGGGGAFIYEQFF
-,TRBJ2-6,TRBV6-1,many,TGTGCCAGCAGTCCGAGGCCCCCGGGGGCTGAGGGGGCCAACGTCCTGACTTTC,CASSPRPPGAEGANVLTF
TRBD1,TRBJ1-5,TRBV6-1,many,TGTGCCAGCAGCCGAAAGACAGGGGCAGATCGACAGCCCCAGCATTTT,CASSRKTGADRQPQHF
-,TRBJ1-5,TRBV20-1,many,TGCAGTGCTAGCATAGGGGATCAGCCCCAGCATTTT,CSASIGDQPQHF
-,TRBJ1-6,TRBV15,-,TGTGCCACCAGCAGAGATTTAGGGGATTCGAATTCACCCCTCCACTTT,CATSRDLGDSNSPLHF
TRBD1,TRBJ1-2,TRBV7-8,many,TGTGCCAGCAGCTTAGGAGGCCAGGGGGATGGCTACACCTTC,CASSLGGQGDGYTF
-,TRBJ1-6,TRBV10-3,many,TGTGCCATCAGTGAGTCGGAGACAGGACCTAGCTCCTATAATTCACCCCTCCACTTT,CAISESETGPSSYNSPLHF
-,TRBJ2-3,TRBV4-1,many,TGCGCCAGCAGCCCTGTAAATGAGGGGACAGATACGCAGTATTTT,CASSPVNEGTDTQYF
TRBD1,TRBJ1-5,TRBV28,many,TGTGCCAGCAGAGGGACAGGGGGCGCGAATCAGCCCCAGCATTTT,CASRGTGGANQPQHF
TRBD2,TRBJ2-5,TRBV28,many,TGTGCCAGCATCCCAGCGGGGGCCACACAAGAGACCCAGTACTTC,CASIPAGATQETQYF
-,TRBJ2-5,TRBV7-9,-,TGTGCCAGCCTATGGACGGGAGACCAAGAGACCCAGTACTTC,CASLWTGDQETQYF
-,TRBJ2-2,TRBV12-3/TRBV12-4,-,TGTGCCAGCATCCTATTCCCTGGCAGCACCGGGGAGCTGTTTTTT,CASILFPGSTGELFF
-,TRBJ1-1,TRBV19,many,TGTGCCAGTAGCAGGGGTGCGAGCACTGAAGCTTTCTTT,CASSRGASTEAFF
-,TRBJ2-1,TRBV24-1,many,TGTGCCACCATGACTTATCGGGGAGAGGAGCAGTTCTTC,CATMTYRGEEQFF
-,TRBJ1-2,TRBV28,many,TGTGCCAGCGGGAACTATGGCTACACCTTC,CASGNYGYTF
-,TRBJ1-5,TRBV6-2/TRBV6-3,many,TGTGCCAGTACCTCTCTGGGGGGAGGGCATCAGCCCCAGCATTTT,CASTSLGGGHQPQHF
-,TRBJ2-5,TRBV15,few,TGTGCCACCAGCAGACGTCGAAGGACAGCGGAGACCCAGTACTTC,CATSRRRRTAETQYF
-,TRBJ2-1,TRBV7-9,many,TGTGCCAGCAGCCCCCGGGTTGGGGGCGAGCACTCCTACAATGAGCAGTTCTTC,CASSPRVGGEHSYNEQFF
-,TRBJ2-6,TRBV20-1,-,TGCAGTGCTCCCGGGGGCGCCCCCTCTGGGGCCAACGTCCTGACTTTC,CSAPGGAPSGANVLTF
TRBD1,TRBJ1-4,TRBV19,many,TGTGCCAGTAGTGCGACAGGGGTAGACGTTCGGGAAAAACTGTTTTTT,CASSATGVDVREKLFF
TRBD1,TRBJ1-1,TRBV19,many,TGTGCCAGTAGTGACCCGGGACAGGGGAACGCTGAAGCTTTCTTT,CASSDPGQGNAEAFF
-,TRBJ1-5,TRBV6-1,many,TGTGCCAGCTCGGGAGGGAAACCCAATCAGCCCCAGCATTTT,CASSGGKPNQPQHF
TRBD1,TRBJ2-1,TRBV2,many,TGTGCCAGCAGTGGGACAGGTTCCCAAGCCTACAATGAGCAGTTCTTC,CASSGTGSQAYNEQFF
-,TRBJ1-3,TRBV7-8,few,TGTGCCAGCAGCTTAACCTCGGGCAGGGTGACAGGAAACACCATATATTTT,CASSLTSGRVTGNTIYF
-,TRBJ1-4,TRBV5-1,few,TGCGCCAGCAGCTTGGAAAGACTCTCGGATGAAAAACTGTTTTTT,CASSLERLSDEKLFF
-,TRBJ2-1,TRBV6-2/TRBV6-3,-,TGTGCCAGCAGTTACTCGAAACATTACAATGAGCAGTTCTTC,CASSYSKHYNEQFF
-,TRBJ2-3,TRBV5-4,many,TGTGCCAGCAGCTTAGTCTCAGATACGCAGTATTTT,CASSLVSDTQYF
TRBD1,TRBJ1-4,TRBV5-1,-,TGCGCCAGCAGACTACAGGGACAGGAGGGAGAGGAACTGTTTTTT,CASRLQGQEGEELFF
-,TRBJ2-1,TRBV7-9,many,TGTGCCAGCAGCTATCCGGGACCCAGCTCCTACAATGAGCAGTTCTTC,CASSYPGPSSYNEQFF
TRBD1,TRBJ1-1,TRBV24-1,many,TGTGCCACCAGTCAAGGACAGGGGGTGAACACTGAAGCTTTCTTT,CATSQGQGVNTEAFF
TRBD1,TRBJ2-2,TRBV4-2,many,TGTGCCAGCAGCCAAGCCGGCAGGGGGACCGGGGAGCTGTTTTTT,CASSQAGRGTGELFF
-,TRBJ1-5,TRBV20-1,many,TGCAGTGCTAGACTTGGGGTTGGTCTGCCCCAGCATTTT,CSARLGVGLPQHF
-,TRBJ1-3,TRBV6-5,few,TGTGCCAGCAGTTACTCGTCGGAGGGCTCTGGAAACACCATATATTTT,CASSYSSEGSGNTIYF